This T cell receptor (beta chain) is drawn from a study of beta chain features in type 1 diabetes. Study-level findings and limits: Across all four CD4+ subsets, people with type 1 diabetes showed modestly shorter TCRB CDR3s.

Sorted populations all had greater than 95% purity. The CDR3 is 19 amino acids. Losses at the gene ends were 0 bases for V and 0 bases for J; bases not matched to a gene: 6. Germline values: CDR1 KGHSH, CDR2 LQKENI. Isolated RNA was reverse transcribed in full, so expressed TCRB transcripts were sequenced. The data were produced by immunoSEQ multiplex PCR, yet TCRdb's version contains in-frame clones alone and is incomplete. The data hold some 330,000 clones, with approximately 11% observed a single time. Note on this clone: Its antigen is unidentified.

This TCR derives from a woman aged 30 to 39 in good health. The sample was naive CD4+ T cells from blood. The genes are TRBV18 and TRBJ2-1; 12 nucleotides agree with TRBD1. The CDR3 DNA follows: TGTGCCAGCTCACCACCCCTCGGGACAGGGGGCTTCTCCTACAATGAGCAGTTCTTC. Protein: CASSPPLGTGGFSYNEQFF.